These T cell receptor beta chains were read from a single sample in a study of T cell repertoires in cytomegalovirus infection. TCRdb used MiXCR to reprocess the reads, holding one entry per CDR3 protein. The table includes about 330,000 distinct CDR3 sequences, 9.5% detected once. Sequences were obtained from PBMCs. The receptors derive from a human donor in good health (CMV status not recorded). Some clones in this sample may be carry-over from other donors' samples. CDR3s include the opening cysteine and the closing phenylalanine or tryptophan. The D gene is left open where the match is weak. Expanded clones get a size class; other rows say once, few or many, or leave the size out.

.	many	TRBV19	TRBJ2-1	CASSILRGQGTYNEQFF
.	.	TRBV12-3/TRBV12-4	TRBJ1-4	CASSREAMGEKLFF
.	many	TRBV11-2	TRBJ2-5	CASSSSLGGHRQETQYF
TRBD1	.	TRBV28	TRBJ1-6	CASGLDRANSPLHF
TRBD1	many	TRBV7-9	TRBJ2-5	CASSRDSQYQETQYF
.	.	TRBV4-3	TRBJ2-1	CASSQATSLEQFF
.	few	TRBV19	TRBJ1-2	CASFQGGGYTF
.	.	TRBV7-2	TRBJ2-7	CASRSPPGEQYF
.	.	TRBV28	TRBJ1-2	CASSQGLHGYTF
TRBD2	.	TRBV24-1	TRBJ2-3	CATSDPRTSGSTDTQYF
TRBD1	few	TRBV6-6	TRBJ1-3	CASSLSGGGAGNTIYF
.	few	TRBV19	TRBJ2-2	CASSMGRRTVDTGELFF
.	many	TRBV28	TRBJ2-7	CASSLRLDARAEREQYF
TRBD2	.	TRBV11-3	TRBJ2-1	CASSRTSGDNGQFF
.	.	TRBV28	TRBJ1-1	CATHLNTEAFF
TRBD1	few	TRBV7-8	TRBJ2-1	CASSLRRDRRSYNEQFF
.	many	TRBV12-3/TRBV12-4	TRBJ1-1	CASSLIGRNTEAFF
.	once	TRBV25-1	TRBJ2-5	CASSFFRGQETQYF
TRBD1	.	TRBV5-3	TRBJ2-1	CASSAGQGIFF
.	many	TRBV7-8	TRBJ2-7	CASSQRISYEQYF
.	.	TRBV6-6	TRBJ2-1	CASRKTTTTYNEQFF
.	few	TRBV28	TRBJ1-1	CASGERVRGAFF
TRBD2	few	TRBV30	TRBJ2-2	CAWTRLAGTGELFF
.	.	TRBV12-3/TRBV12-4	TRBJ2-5	CASSKAAVETQYF
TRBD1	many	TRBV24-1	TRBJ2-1	CATSDAGAGGWEVKFF
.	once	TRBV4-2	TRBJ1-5	CASSQDSASNQPQHF
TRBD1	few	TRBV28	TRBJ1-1	CASSEDPGQGGAFF
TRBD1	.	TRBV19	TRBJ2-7	CASGWGTGSYEQYF
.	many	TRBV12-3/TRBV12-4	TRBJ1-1	CASSLSGGETEAFF
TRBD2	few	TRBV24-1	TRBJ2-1	CATSDPTSGRPEQFF